This T cell receptor (beta chain) was sequenced in a study of blood T cells in healthy people across ages. For the second PCR, which ran for roughly 6 to 12 cycles, a sample-barcoded 5' primer and a J-beta primer mix were used. Every sample produced at least 3 million CDR3-containing paired-end reads. MiXCR, run by TCRdb on the 5' RACE reads, gives a single entry per CDR3 protein. The sample includes roughly 1.6 million distinct CDR3 sequences, 30% to 40% of them seen just once. In each sample, at least 6.5 million PBMCs were isolated. There are a few counts of this clonotype. Its antigen remains unidentified. General study results and limits: Age brought a roughly linear fall in TCR beta diversity measured per million T cells. Researchers deemed the diversity estimates from one million T cells underestimates.

This CDR3 spans 13 amino acids. Germline V gives CDR1 LGHDT, CDR2 YNNKEL (reference sequence). The ends were cut back, 0 bases at V and 4 bases at J, with 4 bases in the middle. V is TRBV3-1 and J is TRBJ1-5; D is ambiguous. The source material was blood. The TCR was taken from a young woman in good health. The CDR3 here is CASSQDHNQPQHF. The DNA for the CDR3 is TGTGCCAGCAGCCAAGATCATAATCAGCCCCAGCATTTT.